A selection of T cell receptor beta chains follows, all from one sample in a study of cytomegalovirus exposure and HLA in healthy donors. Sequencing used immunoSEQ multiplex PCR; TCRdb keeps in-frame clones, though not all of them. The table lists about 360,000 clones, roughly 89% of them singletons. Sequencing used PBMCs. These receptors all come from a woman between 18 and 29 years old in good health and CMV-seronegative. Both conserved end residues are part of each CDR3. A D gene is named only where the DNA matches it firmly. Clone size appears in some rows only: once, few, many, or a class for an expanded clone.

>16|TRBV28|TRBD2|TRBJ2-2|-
CATTSGGYRDTGELFF
TGTGCCACTACCAGCGGGGGTTACAGGGATACCGGGGAGCTGTTTTTT
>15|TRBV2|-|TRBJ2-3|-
CASHPGQGSTDTQYF
TGTGCCAGCCACCCAGGGCAGGGGAGCACAGATACGCAGTATTTT
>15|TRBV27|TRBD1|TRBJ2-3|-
CASSGGTGITDTQYF
TGTGCCAGCTCCGGCGGGACAGGGATCACAGATACGCAGTATTTT
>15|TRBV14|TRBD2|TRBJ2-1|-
CASSGSGRRINEQFF
TGTGCCAGCAGCGGTAGCGGGCGACGTATCAATGAGCAGTTCTTC
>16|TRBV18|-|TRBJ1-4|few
CASSRNRQLSNEKLFF
TGTGCCAGCTCACGGAACAGGCAGCTCTCTAATGAAAAACTGTTTTTT
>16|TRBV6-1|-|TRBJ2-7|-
CASSEAYPAGRAKEGF
TGTGCCAGCAGTGAAGCTTACCCCGCCGGCAGGGCAAAGGAGGGCTTC
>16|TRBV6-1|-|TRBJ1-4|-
CASSAILFGTNEKLFF
TGTGCCAGCAGTGCAATTCTATTCGGAACTAATGAAAAACTGTTTTTT
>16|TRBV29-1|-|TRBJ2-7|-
CSVVGTLEGKVDEQYF
TGCAGCGTTGTCGGGACACTTGAGGGCAAGGTCGACGAGCAGTACTTC
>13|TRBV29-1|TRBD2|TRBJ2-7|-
CSILGGTSYEQYF
TGCAGCATATTGGGGGGGACCTCCTACGAGCAGTACTTC
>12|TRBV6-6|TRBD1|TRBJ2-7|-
CASTGTGGRQYF
TGTGCCAGCACGGGGACAGGGGGCAGGCAGTACTTC
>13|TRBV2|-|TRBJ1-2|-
CASSGDIDYGYTF
TGTGCCAGCAGTGGAGACATCGACTATGGCTACACCTTC
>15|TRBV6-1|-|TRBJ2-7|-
CASRERKQTTYEQYF
TGTGCCAGCCGAGAAAGGAAACAGACTACCTACGAGCAGTACTTC
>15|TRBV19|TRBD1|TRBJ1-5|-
CASSSPRTGDQPQHF
TGTGCCAGTAGTTCACCCAGGACAGGGGATCAGCCCCAGCATTTT
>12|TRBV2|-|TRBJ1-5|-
CASRTGYQPQHF
TGTGCCAGCAGAACAGGGTATCAGCCCCAGCATTTT
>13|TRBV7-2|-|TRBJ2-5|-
CASSFANQETQYF
TGTGCCAGCAGCTTCGCGAACCAAGAGACCCAGTACTTC
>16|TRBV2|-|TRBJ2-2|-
CASSESGVVNTGELFF
TGTGCCAGCAGTGAATCGGGGGTCGTGAACACCGGGGAGCTGTTTTTT
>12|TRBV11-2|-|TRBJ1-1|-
CASRRGRTEAFF
TGTGCCAGCCGGCGGGGGAGGACTGAAGCTTTCTTT
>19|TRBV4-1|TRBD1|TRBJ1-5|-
CASSQVLRTGGYSNQPQHF
TGCGCCAGCAGCCAAGTTCTGAGGACAGGGGGATATAGCAATCAGCCCCAGCATTTT
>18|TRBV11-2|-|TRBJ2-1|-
CASSLGALLRNSYNEQFF
TGTGCCAGCAGCTTAGGTGCGCTTTTACGAAACTCCTACAATGAGCAGTTCTTC
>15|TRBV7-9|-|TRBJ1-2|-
CASSLGTPTVGGYTF
TGTGCCAGCAGCTTGGGGACTCCAACTGTCGGCGGCTACACCTTC
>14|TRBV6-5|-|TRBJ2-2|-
CASSYQLNTGELFF
TGTGCCAGCAGTTACCAGTTAAACACCGGGGAGCTGTTTTTT
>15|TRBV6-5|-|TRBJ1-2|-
CASSYHREGRSGYTF
TGTGCCAGCAGTTACCATAGGGAGGGAAGGAGTGGCTACACCTTC
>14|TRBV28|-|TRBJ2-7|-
CASSSHKPPYEQYF
TGTGCCAGCAGTTCACATAAACCACCCTACGAGCAGTACTTC
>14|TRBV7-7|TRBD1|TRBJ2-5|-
CASSYGTEQETQYF
TGTGCCAGCAGCTACGGGACAGAGCAAGAGACCCAGTACTTC
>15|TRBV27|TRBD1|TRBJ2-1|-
CASSFGQGTYNEQFF
TGTGCCAGCAGTTTCGGACAGGGCACCTACAATGAGCAGTTCTTC
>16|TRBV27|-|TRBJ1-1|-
CASSPYPLTRHTEAFF
TGTGCCAGCAGTCCCTACCCTTTGACACGACACACTGAAGCTTTCTTT
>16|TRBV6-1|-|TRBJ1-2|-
CASSEARGAVGYGYTF
TGTGCCAGCAGTGAAGCGCGGGGGGCAGTAGGTTATGGCTACACCTTC
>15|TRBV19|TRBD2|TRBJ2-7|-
CASSWTGGGTYEQYF
TGTGCCAGTAGTTGGACGGGAGGCGGGACCTACGAGCAGTACTTC
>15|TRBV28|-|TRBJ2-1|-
CASALGGGLTNEQFF
TGTGCCAGCGCATTAGGGGGGGGCCTTACAAATGAGCAGTTCTTC